This T cell receptor beta chain emerged from a study of shared clonotypes between healthy human individuals. About the study: A donor's plate count was three for CD4 naive and three for CD4 memory; CD8 naive had two and CD8 memory one.

CDR1 is MGHRA and CDR2 is YSYEKL in the germline V gene. Trimming took 0 bases from V and 7 from J, leaving 10 bases between them. This CDR3 has 15 amino acids. With respect to this clone: The antigen remains unidentified.

The protocol was immunoSEQ multiplex PCR, while the TCRdb copy is restricted to in-frame clones and leaves out a portion. The repertoire holds about 2 million clones, with about 95% as singletons. CD45RO-negative, CCR7-positively selected cells formed the naive CD8 fraction, excluding terminally differentiated effector memory CD45RA+ cells. Study-wide points: Deeper or shallower sequencing was expected to change how clonotypes are shared among donors.

This receptor was taken from a man aged 18 to 35 in good health. The sample consisted of naive CD8+ T cells sorted from blood. The chain has TRBV4-1 and TRBJ1-6; D gene ambiguous. CDR3 loop: CASSQELGLNSPLHF. In DNA, the CDR3 is TGCGCCAGCAGCCAAGAATTGGGCCTCAATTCACCCCTCCACTTT.